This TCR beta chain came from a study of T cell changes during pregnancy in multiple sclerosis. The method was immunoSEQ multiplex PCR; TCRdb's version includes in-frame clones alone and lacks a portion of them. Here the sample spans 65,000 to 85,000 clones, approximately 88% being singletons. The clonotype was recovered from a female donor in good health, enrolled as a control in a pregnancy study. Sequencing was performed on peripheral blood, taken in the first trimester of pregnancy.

The CDR3 DNA sequence: TGTGCCAGCAGTTACTCGTACGGGGGGGACGAGCAGTACTTC. Translation gives CASSYSYGGDEQYF. J is TRBJ2-7 and V is TRBV6-6; 8 nucleotides line up with TRBD2. The CDR3 spans 14 residues. V shed 0 bases and J 5 bases; nucleotides not matched to a gene: 3. Germline CDR1 reads MNHNY; CDR2 reads SVGAGI (reference sequence).